The 9 T cell receptor beta chains presented below share a single source sample, sequenced in a study of a mutant IDH1 vaccine in newly diagnosed glioma. Measured with immunoSEQ multiplex PCR; TCRdb has only the in-frame clones, and not every one. The table records around 53,000 clones, about 88% of them present only once. The time point is: week 47, end of study. In every dose of vaccine, 300 ug of mutant IDH1 20-mer peptide was given alongside topical imiquimod. Their antigen targets remain unknown. Material: PBMCs, obtained from a glioma patient whose treatment included an IDH1 peptide vaccine. The receptors derive from a young woman with glioma. Some clones in this sample may be carry-over from other donors' samples.

The chain links TRBV6-5 to TRBJ2-6; D gene unclear. Trimming removed 2 bases from V and 0 bases from J, with 8 bases in between. Germline V gives CDR1 MNHEY, CDR2 SVGAGI. CDR3 length: 16 residues. In DNA, the CDR3 is TGTGCCAGCAGTTACGGTAGAGGCTCTGGGGCCAACGTCCTGACTTTC. It yields the protein CASSYGRGSGANVLTF.

The chain employs TRBV9 and TRBJ1-1; D unresolved. This CDR3 comprises 14 residues. Germline V lookup: CDR1 SGDLS, CDR2 YYNGEE. With 1 base removed from V and 4 bases from J, the gap between germline ends came to 11 bases. DNA for the CDR3: TGTGCCAGCAGCGTAACCGGGATGGGCACTGAAGCTTTCTTT. This gives the protein CASSVTGMGTEAFF.

V usage is TRBV11-3 and J usage is TRBJ2-1, with TRBD2 matching over 12 bases. Germline trimming cut 6 bases from V and 0 bases from J; bases unmatched to any gene: 3. Germline values: CDR1 SGHNT, CDR2 YENEEA. The CDR3 is 16 residues long. DNA of the CDR3: TGTGCCAGCAGACCGACTAGCGGGAGCTCCTACAATGAGCAGTTCTTC. Amino acids: CASRPTSGSSYNEQFF.

The V call is TRBV6-1, the J call TRBJ1-2; D possibly corresponds to TRBD1 (5 bases). The CDR3 totals 14 residues. In germline, CDR1 is MNHNS, CDR2 SASEGT. Deletions cut 2 bases from V and 7 bases from J, with 14 bases between. The CDR3 DNA sequence: TGTGCCAGCAGTGAAACCCAGCAGGGAGGTGGCTACACCTTC. It yields the protein CASSETQQGGGYTF.

This clone was recorded only once. The V call is TRBV29-1, the J call TRBJ2-5; no firm D call. Trimming took off 6 bases at V and 4 bases at J, with 12 bases between the two ends. Germline loops: CDR1 SQVTM, CDR2 ANQGSEA. The CDR3 is 12 amino acids. CDR3 loop: CSVRQRRETQYF. The DNA for the CDR3 is TGCAGCGTCCGGCAGAGAAGAGAGACCCAGTACTTC.

J is TRBJ2-7 and V is TRBV21-1; no check of the table's D call, TRBD2, against the DNA was made. TRBV21-1 has pseudogene status. The CDR3 sequence is 14 residues long. The CDR3 reads CASTLVPQNYEQYF. The CDR3, as DNA: TGTGCCAGCACTCTAGTACCACAAAACTACGAGCAGTACTTC.

This chain joins TRBV18 and TRBJ1-3; D perhaps matches TRBD1 (6 bases). Germline-derived CDR1 and CDR2 are KGHSH and LQKENI. The V end lost 2 bases, the J end lost 0 bases, and 14 bases lay between the germline ends. CDR3 length: 17 residues. CDR3 protein: CASSPTTGTFSGNTIYF. CDR3 sequence (DNA): TGTGCCAGCTCACCAACCACAGGGACCTTCTCTGGAAACACCATATATTTT.

The gene calls are TRBV7-8 and TRBJ2-7; D perhaps matches TRBD2 (7 bases). The CDR3 runs 15 residues. Germline loops: CDR1 SGHVS, CDR2 FQNEAQ. The V gene lost 5 bases and the J gene lost 6 bases, with 20 bases spanning the gap. The DNA for the CDR3 is TGTGCCAGCAGCAGGGCCGGGGGGCCTGTGGGCGAGCAGTACTTC. Translated: CASSRAGGPVGEQYF.

The chain has TRBV6-4 and TRBJ2-1; 9 positions agree with TRBD2. V was clipped by 10 bases and J by 9 bases; unmatched bases: 16. CDR3 length: 15 amino acids. CDR1 and CDR2 (germline): MRHNA, SNTAGT. DNA for the CDR3: TGTGCCAAGCCCGGTTGGGCGGGAGGGGCTATTGAGCAGTTCTTC. Translation: CAKPGWAGGAIEQFF.